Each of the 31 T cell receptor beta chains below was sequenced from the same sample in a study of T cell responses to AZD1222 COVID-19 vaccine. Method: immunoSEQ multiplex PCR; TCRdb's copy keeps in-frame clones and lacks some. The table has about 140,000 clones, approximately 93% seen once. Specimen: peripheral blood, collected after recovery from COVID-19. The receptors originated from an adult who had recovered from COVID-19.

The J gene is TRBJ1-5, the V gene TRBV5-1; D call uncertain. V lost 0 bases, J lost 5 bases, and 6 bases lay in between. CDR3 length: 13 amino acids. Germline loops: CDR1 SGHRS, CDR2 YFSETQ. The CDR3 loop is CASSLDYDQPQHF. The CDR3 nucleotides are TGCGCCAGCAGCTTGGATTATGATCAGCCCCAGCATTTT.

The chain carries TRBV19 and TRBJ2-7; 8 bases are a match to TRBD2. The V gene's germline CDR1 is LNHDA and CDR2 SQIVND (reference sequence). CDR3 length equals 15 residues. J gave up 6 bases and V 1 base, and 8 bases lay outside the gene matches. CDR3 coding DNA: TGTGCCAGTAGTATAGCGGCGGGAGGCCAGGGCGAGCAGTACTTC. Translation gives CASSIAAGGQGEQYF.

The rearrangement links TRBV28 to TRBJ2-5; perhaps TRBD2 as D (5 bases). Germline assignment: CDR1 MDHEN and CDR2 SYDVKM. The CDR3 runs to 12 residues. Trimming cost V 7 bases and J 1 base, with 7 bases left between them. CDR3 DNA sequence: TGTGCCAGCAAGAGCGGCCAAGAGACCCAGTACTTC. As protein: CASKSGQETQYF.

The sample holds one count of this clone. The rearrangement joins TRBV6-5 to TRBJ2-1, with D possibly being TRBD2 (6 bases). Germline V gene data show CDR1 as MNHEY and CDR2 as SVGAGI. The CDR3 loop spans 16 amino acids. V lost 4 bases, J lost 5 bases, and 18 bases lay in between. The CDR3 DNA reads TGTGCCAGCAGTTCCCCCCCGACTAGTCCCCACAATGAGCAGTTCTTC. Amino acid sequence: CASSSPPTSPHNEQFF.

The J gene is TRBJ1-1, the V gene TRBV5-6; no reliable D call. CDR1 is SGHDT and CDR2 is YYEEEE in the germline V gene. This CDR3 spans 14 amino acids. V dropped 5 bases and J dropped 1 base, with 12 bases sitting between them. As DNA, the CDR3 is TGTGCCAGCAGTCGTGGACGGCAGAACACTGAAGCTTTCTTT. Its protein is CASSRGRQNTEAFF.

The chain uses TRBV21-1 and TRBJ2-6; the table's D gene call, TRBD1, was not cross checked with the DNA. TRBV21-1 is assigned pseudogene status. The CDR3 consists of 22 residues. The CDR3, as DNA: TGTGCCAGCAGCCCCCAGCCGGGACAGGGGGCTCCCTCTCTTCCTGGGGCCAACGTCCTGACTTTC. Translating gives CASSPQPGQGAPSLPGANVLTF.

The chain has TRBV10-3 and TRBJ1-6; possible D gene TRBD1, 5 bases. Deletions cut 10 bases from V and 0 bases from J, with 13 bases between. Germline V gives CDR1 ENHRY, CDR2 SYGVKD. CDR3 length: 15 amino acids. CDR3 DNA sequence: TGTGCCACCAGGGTTGATGGCTCCTATAATTCACCCCTCCACTTT. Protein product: CATRVDGSYNSPLHF.

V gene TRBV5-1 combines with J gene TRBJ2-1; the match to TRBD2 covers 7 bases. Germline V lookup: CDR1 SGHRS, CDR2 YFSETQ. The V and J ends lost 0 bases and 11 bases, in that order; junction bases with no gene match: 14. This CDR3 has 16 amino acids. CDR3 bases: TGCGCCAGCAGCTTGGGTTCAGCTAGCGGAGGCGGCCAGCAGTTCTTC. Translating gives CASSLGSASGGGQQFF.

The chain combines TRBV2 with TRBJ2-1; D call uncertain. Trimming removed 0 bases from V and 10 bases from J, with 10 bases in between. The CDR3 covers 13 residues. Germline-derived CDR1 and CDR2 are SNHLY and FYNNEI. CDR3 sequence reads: CASSEALVREQFF. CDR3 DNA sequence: TGTGCCAGCAGTGAAGCGCTGGTACGGGAGCAGTTCTTC.

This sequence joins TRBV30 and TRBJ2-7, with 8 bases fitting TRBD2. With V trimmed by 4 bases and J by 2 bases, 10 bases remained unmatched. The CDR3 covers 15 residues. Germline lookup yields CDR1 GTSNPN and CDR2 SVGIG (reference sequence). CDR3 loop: CAWNLNSGIPYEQYF. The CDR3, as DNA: TGTGCCTGGAACCTCAATAGCGGGATTCCCTACGAGCAGTACTTC.

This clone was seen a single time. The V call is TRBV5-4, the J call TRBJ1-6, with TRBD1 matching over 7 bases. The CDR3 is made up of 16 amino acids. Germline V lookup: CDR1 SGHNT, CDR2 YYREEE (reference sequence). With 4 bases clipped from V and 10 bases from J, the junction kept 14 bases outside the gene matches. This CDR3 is CASSEQMRTGGSPLHF. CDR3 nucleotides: TGTGCCAGCAGCGAGCAGATGAGGACAGGAGGGTCACCCCTCCACTTT.

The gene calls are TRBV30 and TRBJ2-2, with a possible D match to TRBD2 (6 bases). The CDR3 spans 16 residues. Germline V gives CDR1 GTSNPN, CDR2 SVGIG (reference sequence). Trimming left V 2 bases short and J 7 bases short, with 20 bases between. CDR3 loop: CAWSTWAEEGLGELFF. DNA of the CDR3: TGTGCCTGGAGTACATGGGCAGAGGAGGGTCTCGGGGAGCTGTTTTTT.

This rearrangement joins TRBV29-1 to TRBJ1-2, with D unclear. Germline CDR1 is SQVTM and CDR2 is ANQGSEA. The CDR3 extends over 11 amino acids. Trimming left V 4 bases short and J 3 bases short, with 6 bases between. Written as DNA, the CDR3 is TGCAGCGTTGTAGGAGACTATGGCTACACCTTC. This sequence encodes CSVVGDYGYTF.

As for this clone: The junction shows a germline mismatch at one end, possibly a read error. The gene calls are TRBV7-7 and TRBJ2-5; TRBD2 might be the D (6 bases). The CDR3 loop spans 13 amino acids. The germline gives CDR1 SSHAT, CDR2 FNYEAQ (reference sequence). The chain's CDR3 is CASSFGGGETQYF. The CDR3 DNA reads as TGTGCTAGCAGCTTTGGCGGAGGGGAGACCCAGTACTTC.

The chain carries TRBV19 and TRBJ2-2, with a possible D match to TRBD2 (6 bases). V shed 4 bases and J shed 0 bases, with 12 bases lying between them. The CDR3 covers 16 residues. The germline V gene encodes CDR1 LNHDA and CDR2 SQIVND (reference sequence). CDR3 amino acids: CASSRNSGANTGELFF. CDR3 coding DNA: TGTGCCAGTAGTAGGAATAGCGGAGCGAACACCGGGGAGCTGTTTTTT.

Written as DNA, the CDR3 is TGTGCCACCAGCAGCGGGACTAGCGGGAGAAATGAGCAGTTCTTC. Translated, it gives CATSSGTSGRNEQFF. V gene TRBV15 combines with J gene TRBJ2-1, with 14 positions matching TRBD2. This CDR3 comprises 15 residues. Germline CDR1 LNHNV, CDR2 YYDKDF (reference sequence). The junction had 2 bases not matched to a gene; V was cut back by 3 bases and J by 7 bases.

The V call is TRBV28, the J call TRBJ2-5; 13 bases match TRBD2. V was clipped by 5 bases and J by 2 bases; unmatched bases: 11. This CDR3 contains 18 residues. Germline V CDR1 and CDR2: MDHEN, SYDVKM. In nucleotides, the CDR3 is TGTGCCAGCAGTCTAGGACTAGCGGGAGAGGGGGATCAAGAGACCCAGTACTTC. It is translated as CASSLGLAGEGDQETQYF.

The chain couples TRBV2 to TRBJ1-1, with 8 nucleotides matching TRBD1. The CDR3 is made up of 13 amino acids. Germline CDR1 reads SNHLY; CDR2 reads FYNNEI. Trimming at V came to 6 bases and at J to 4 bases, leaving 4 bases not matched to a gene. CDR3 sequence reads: CASRTDRATEAFF. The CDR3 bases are TGTGCCAGCAGGACGGACAGGGCCACTGAAGCTTTCTTT.

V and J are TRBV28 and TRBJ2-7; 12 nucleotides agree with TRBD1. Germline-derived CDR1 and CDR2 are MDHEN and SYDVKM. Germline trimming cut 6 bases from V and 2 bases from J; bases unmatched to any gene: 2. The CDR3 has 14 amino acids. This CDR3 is CASRGTGGPYEQYF. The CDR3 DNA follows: TGTGCCAGCAGGGGGACAGGGGGCCCCTACGAGCAGTACTTC.

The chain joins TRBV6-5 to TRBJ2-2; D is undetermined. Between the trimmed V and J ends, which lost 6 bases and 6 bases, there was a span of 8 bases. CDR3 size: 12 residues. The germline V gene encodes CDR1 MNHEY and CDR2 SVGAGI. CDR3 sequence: CASRFIPGELFF. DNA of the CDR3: TGTGCCAGCAGATTCATCCCCGGGGAGCTGTTTTTT.

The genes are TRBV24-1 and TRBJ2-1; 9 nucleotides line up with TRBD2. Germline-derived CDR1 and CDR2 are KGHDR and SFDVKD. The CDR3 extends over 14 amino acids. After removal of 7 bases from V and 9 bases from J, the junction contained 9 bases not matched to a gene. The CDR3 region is CATRSGTSLIEQFF. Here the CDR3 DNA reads TGTGCCACCAGATCCGGGACTAGCTTGATTGAGCAGTTCTTC.

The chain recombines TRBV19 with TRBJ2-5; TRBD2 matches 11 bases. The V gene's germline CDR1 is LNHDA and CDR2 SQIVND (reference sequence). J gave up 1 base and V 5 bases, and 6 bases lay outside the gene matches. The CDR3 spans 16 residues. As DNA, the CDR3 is TGTGCCAGTAGTCTTAGACTAGCGGGACTCCAAGAGACCCAGTACTTC. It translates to CASSLRLAGLQETQYF.

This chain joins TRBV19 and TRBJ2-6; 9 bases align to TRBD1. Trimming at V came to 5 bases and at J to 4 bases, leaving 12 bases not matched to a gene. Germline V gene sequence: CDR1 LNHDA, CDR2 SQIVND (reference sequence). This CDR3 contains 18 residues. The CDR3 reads CASSHTGTGYPGANVLTF. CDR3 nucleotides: TGTGCCAGTAGTCACACCGGGACAGGGTACCCCGGGGCCAACGTCCTGACTTTC. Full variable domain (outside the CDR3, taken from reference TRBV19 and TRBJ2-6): DGGITQSPKYLFRKEGQNVTLSCEQNLNHDAMYWYRQDPGQGLRLIYYSQIVNDFQKGDIAEGYSVSREKKESFPLTVTSAQKNPTAFYLCASSHTGTGYPGANVLTFGAGSRLTVL.

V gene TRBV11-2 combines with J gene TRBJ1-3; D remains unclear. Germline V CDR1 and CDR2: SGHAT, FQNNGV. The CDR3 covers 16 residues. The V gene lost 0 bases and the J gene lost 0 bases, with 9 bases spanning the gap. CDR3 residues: CASSLEGPTSGNTIYF. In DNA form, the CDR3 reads TGTGCCAGCAGCTTAGAGGGTCCGACCTCTGGAAACACCATATATTTT.

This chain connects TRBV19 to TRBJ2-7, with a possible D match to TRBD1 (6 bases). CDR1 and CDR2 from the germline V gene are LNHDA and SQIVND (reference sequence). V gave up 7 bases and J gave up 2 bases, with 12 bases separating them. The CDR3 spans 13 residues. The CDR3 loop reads CASKGTPTYEQYF. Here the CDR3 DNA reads TGTGCCAGTAAGGGGACACCAACCTACGAGCAGTACTTC.

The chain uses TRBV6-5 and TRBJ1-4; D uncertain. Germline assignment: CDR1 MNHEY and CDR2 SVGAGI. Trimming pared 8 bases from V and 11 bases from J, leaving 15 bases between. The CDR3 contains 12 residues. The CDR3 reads CASSGYGDKLFF. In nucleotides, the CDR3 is TGTGCCAGCTCCGGATATGGGGATAAACTGTTTTTT.

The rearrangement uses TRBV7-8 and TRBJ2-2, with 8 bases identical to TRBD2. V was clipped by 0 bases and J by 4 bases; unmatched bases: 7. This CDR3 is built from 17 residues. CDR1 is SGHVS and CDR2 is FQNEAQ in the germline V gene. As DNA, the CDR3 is TGTGCCAGCAGCTTAGCTAGCGGGACCTCGGTCACCGGGGAGCTGTTTTTT. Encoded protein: CASSLASGTSVTGELFF.

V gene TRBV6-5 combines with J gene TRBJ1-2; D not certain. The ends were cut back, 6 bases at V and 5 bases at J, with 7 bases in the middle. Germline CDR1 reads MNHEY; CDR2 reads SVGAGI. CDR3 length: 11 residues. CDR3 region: CASRDGYGYTF. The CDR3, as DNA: TGTGCCAGCAGAGACGGTTATGGCTACACCTTC.

In DNA form, the CDR3 reads TGTGCCAGCAGTCCCCTCCGGGGACGAACCGGGGAGCTGTTTTTT. It translates to CASSPLRGRTGELFF. J is TRBJ2-2 and V is TRBV28; D tentatively fits TRBD1 or TRBD2 (5 bases each). V was cut by 5 bases and J by 5 bases, with 15 bases left in between. Per germline, CDR1 MDHEN and CDR2 SYDVKM. The length of the CDR3 is 15 residues.

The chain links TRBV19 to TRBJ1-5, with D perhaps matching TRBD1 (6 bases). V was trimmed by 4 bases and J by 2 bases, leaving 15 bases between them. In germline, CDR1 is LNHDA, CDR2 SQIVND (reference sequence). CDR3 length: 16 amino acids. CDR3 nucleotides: TGTGCCAGTAGTACACCGAAGGGGGGAGGCAATCAGCCCCAGCATTTT. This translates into CASSTPKGGGNQPQHF.

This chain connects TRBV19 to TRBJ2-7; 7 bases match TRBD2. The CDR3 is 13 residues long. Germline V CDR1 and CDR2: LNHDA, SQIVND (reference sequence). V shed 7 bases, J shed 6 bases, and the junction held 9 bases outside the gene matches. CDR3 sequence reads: CASNAGDGFEQYF. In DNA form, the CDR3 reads TGTGCCAGTAACGCGGGAGACGGTTTCGAGCAGTACTTC.